These T cell receptor beta chains were read from a single sample in a study of blood T cells in healthy people across ages. TCRdb redid the calling of the 5' RACE reads with MiXCR, one entry per CDR3 protein. The repertoire holds around 1,800,000 distinct CDR3 sequences, with approximately 39% as singletons. The sample consisted of blood. The receptors were sampled from a human donor in good health. CDR3s include the opening cysteine and the closing phenylalanine or tryptophan. Fields, in order: clone size, V gene, J gene, D gene, CDR3 protein, CDR3 DNA. The D gene is left open where the match is weak. Clone size is given for some rows only: seen once, a few or many times, or a class if the clone is expanded.

abundance: few
v_gene: TRBV28
j_gene: TRBJ1-1
d_gene: NA
CDR3aa: CASSDTEAFF
CDR3nt: TGTGCCAGCAGCGACACTGAAGCTTTCTTT

abundance: NA
v_gene: TRBV21-1
j_gene: TRBJ2-1
d_gene: NA
CDR3aa: CASIGGRASAGETQFF
CDR3nt: TGTGCCAGCATCGGAGGACGGGCTAGCGCTGGAGAGACCCAGTTCTTC

abundance: NA
v_gene: TRBV5-5
j_gene: TRBJ1-2
d_gene: TRBD1
CDR3aa: CASSRTGEDYGYTF
CDR3nt: TGTGCCAGCAGCCGGACAGGGGAAGACTATGGCTACACCTTC

abundance: many
v_gene: TRBV5-1
j_gene: TRBJ2-5
d_gene: NA
CDR3aa: CASSSGTGQETQYF
CDR3nt: TGTGCCAGCAGTTCCGGGACTGGACAAGAGACCCAGTACTTC

abundance: few
v_gene: TRBV6-6
j_gene: TRBJ1-1
d_gene: TRBD1
CDR3aa: CASSSDRVTEAFF
CDR3nt: TGTGCCAGCAGTTCTGACAGGGTTACTGAAGCTTTCTTT

abundance: few
v_gene: TRBV30
j_gene: TRBJ1-2
d_gene: NA
CDR3aa: CAWSHGVATEGYTF
CDR3nt: TGTGCCTGGAGTCACGGGGTAGCGACGGAGGGCTACACCTTC

abundance: few
v_gene: TRBV7-9
j_gene: TRBJ2-5
d_gene: NA
CDR3aa: CASSLDANVETQYF
CDR3nt: TGTGCCAGCAGCTTAGATGCTAATGTTGAGACCCAGTACTTC

abundance: NA
v_gene: TRBV11-2
j_gene: TRBJ2-3
d_gene: TRBD1
CDR3aa: CASSFARGQGNTDTQYF
CDR3nt: TGTGCCAGCAGCTTCGCGAGGGGACAGGGAAACACAGATACGCAGTATTTT

abundance: NA
v_gene: TRBV18
j_gene: TRBJ2-6
d_gene: NA
CDR3aa: CASSPPGAQTGANVLTF
CDR3nt: TGTGCCAGCTCACCACCGGGCGCGCAAACTGGGGCCAACGTCCTGACTTTC

abundance: NA
v_gene: TRBV18
j_gene: TRBJ2-2
d_gene: NA
CDR3aa: CASSGLEWGMNTGELFF
CDR3nt: TGTGCCAGCTCAGGACTTGAGTGGGGCATGAACACCGGGGAGCTGTTTTTT

abundance: many
v_gene: TRBV4-3
j_gene: TRBJ1-6
d_gene: NA
CDR3aa: CASGNSPLHF
CDR3nt: TGCGCCAGCGGGAATTCACCCCTCCACTTT

abundance: many
v_gene: TRBV12-3/TRBV12-4
j_gene: TRBJ1-1
d_gene: NA
CDR3aa: CASSLLLNTEAFF
CDR3nt: TGTGCCAGCAGTTTACTGTTGAACACTGAAGCTTTCTTT

abundance: NA
v_gene: TRBV12-3/TRBV12-4
j_gene: TRBJ1-4
d_gene: NA
CDR3aa: CASSGTPGNEKLFF
CDR3nt: TGTGCCAGCAGTGGGACCCCGGGTAATGAAAAACTGTTTTTT

abundance: NA
v_gene: TRBV6-5
j_gene: TRBJ2-1
d_gene: NA
CDR3aa: CASSSGLGLLAEQFF
CDR3nt: TGTGCCAGCAGTTCGGGACTCGGGTTATTGGCTGAGCAGTTCTTC

abundance: NA
v_gene: TRBV20-1
j_gene: TRBJ1-2
d_gene: TRBD1
CDR3aa: CSASGQGASNYGYTF
CDR3nt: TGCAGTGCTAGTGGGCAGGGGGCCTCTAACTATGGCTACACCTTC

abundance: NA
v_gene: TRBV20-1
j_gene: TRBJ2-3
d_gene: TRBD2
CDR3aa: CSAPRLAGRTDTQYF
CDR3nt: TGCAGTGCTCCCAGACTAGCGGGGCGCACAGATACGCAGTATTTT

abundance: NA
v_gene: TRBV3-1
j_gene: TRBJ1-6
d_gene: NA
CDR3aa: CASSQRGAGNSPLHF
CDR3nt: TGTGCCAGCAGCCAAAGGGGGGCAGGTAATTCACCCCTCCACTTT

abundance: many
v_gene: TRBV29-1
j_gene: TRBJ2-4
d_gene: TRBD2
CDR3aa: CSVESGVSGIQYF
CDR3nt: TGCAGCGTTGAAAGCGGGGTTTCGGGCATTCAGTACTTC

abundance: NA
v_gene: TRBV27
j_gene: TRBJ1-2
d_gene: NA
CDR3aa: CASSRLQGPYGYTF
CDR3nt: TGTGCCAGCAGTCGCCTCCAGGGGCCCTATGGCTACACCTTC

abundance: few
v_gene: TRBV12-3/TRBV12-4
j_gene: TRBJ2-5
d_gene: NA
CDR3aa: CASSYNPQETQYF
CDR3nt: TGTGCCAGCAGTTACAACCCCCAAGAGACCCAGTACTTC

abundance: few
v_gene: TRBV4-3
j_gene: TRBJ1-2
d_gene: NA
CDR3aa: CASSQGELDYGYTF
CDR3nt: TGCGCCAGCAGCCAAGGTGAGCTCGACTATGGCTACACCTTC

abundance: NA
v_gene: TRBV7-3
j_gene: TRBJ2-3
d_gene: TRBD2
CDR3aa: CASSQTTSGGTKDTQYF
CDR3nt: TGTGCCAGCAGCCAAACGACTAGCGGGGGAACTAAAGATACGCAGTATTTT

abundance: NA
v_gene: TRBV28
j_gene: TRBJ1-2
d_gene: TRBD1
CDR3aa: CAGSLYRGQGEGYTF
CDR3nt: TGTGCCGGCAGTTTATACCGCGGACAGGGCGAGGGCTACACCTTC

abundance: once
v_gene: TRBV20-1
j_gene: TRBJ2-5
d_gene: NA
CDR3aa: CSARRGDRTQYF
CDR3nt: TGCAGTGCTAGGAGAGGGGACCGGACCCAGTACTTC

abundance: many
v_gene: TRBV4-2
j_gene: TRBJ2-5
d_gene: TRBD1
CDR3aa: CASGRLGQPGETQYF
CDR3nt: TGTGCCAGCGGTCGGTTGGGACAGCCCGGTGAGACCCAGTACTTC

abundance: NA
v_gene: TRBV7-2
j_gene: TRBJ1-1
d_gene: NA
CDR3aa: CASSLYGGYNTEAFF
CDR3nt: TGTGCCAGCAGCTTATATGGGGGCTACAACACTGAAGCTTTCTTT

abundance: few
v_gene: TRBV29-1
j_gene: TRBJ1-2
d_gene: NA
CDR3aa: CSVEEHSDYGYTF
CDR3nt: TGCAGCGTTGAAGAGCACAGTGACTATGGCTACACCTTC

abundance: few
v_gene: TRBV7-2
j_gene: TRBJ2-7
d_gene: NA
CDR3aa: CASSLVADSNYEQYF
CDR3nt: TGTGCCAGCAGCTTAGTAGCGGACAGTAACTACGAGCAGTACTTC

abundance: few
v_gene: TRBV7-9
j_gene: TRBJ2-7
d_gene: NA
CDR3aa: CASTQSTGTEFYEQYF
CDR3nt: TGTGCCAGCACCCAATCCACCGGGACCGAATTCTACGAGCAGTACTTC

abundance: few
v_gene: TRBV7-9
j_gene: TRBJ2-3
d_gene: NA
CDR3aa: CASSLPGTYTDTQYF
CDR3nt: TGTGCCAGCAGCTTACCGGGCACCTACACAGATACGCAGTATTTT

abundance: NA
v_gene: TRBV5-5
j_gene: TRBJ1-1
d_gene: TRBD1
CDR3aa: CASSTGQGARGTEAFF
CDR3nt: TGTGCCAGCAGCACGGGACAGGGGGCTCGTGGCACTGAAGCTTTCTTT

abundance: once
v_gene: TRBV7-2
j_gene: TRBJ2-7
d_gene: NA
CDR3aa: CASGLPDWSGYEQYF
CDR3nt: TGTGCCAGCGGCTTACCGGATTGGAGCGGCTACGAGCAGTACTTC

abundance: NA
v_gene: TRBV7-2
j_gene: TRBJ1-6
d_gene: NA
CDR3aa: CASRWTGRNSPLHF
CDR3nt: TGTGCCAGCAGATGGACGGGGAGAAATTCACCCCTCCACTTT

abundance: few
v_gene: TRBV5-1
j_gene: TRBJ2-7
d_gene: TRBD1
CDR3aa: CASSFGQGLGEQYF
CDR3nt: TGCGCCAGCAGCTTTGGACAGGGTCTAGGCGAGCAGTACTTC

abundance: few
v_gene: TRBV29-1
j_gene: TRBJ2-7
d_gene: NA
CDR3aa: CSVDTGIHEQYF
CDR3nt: TGCAGCGTTGATACAGGGATCCACGAGCAGTACTTC

abundance: NA
v_gene: TRBV7-9
j_gene: TRBJ2-1
d_gene: TRBD1
CDR3aa: CASSLQLGQGNEQFF
CDR3nt: TGTGCCAGCAGCTTACAGTTAGGACAGGGCAATGAGCAGTTCTTC

abundance: NA
v_gene: TRBV7-2
j_gene: TRBJ2-1
d_gene: NA
CDR3aa: CASSLGTGPFSNEQFF
CDR3nt: TGTGCCAGCAGCTTAGGAACAGGACCTTTCTCCAATGAGCAGTTCTTC

abundance: NA
v_gene: TRBV12-3/TRBV12-4
j_gene: TRBJ2-7
d_gene: NA
CDR3aa: CASSPDHNEQNF
CDR3nt: TGTGCCAGCAGTCCCGACCACAACGAGCAGAACTTC

abundance: NA
v_gene: TRBV9
j_gene: TRBJ2-3
d_gene: NA
CDR3aa: CASSPGYTGDTQYF
CDR3nt: TGTGCCAGCAGCCCAGGTTATACAGGAGATACGCAGTATTTT

abundance: NA
v_gene: TRBV7-2
j_gene: TRBJ1-1
d_gene: NA
CDR3aa: CASSVQGMGLRTEAFF
CDR3nt: TGTGCCAGCAGCGTACAGGGAATGGGCTTGCGGACTGAAGCTTTCTTT

abundance: many
v_gene: TRBV6-5
j_gene: TRBJ1-1
d_gene: TRBD1
CDR3aa: CASSLGTVAFF
CDR3nt: TGTGCCAGCAGCCTCGGGACAGTAGCTTTCTTT

abundance: few
v_gene: TRBV9
j_gene: TRBJ1-2
d_gene: TRBD1
CDR3aa: CASSGSQGATGYTF
CDR3nt: TGTGCCAGCAGCGGATCACAGGGGGCGACGGGCTACACCTTC

abundance: NA
v_gene: TRBV6-5
j_gene: TRBJ1-2
d_gene: NA
CDR3aa: CASSAPAHRSHTF
CDR3nt: TGTGCCAGCAGTGCCCCGGCCCATAGGAGCCACACCTTC

abundance: NA
v_gene: TRBV12-3/TRBV12-4
j_gene: TRBJ2-1
d_gene: TRBD2
CDR3aa: CASSSSGGLTYNEQFF
CDR3nt: TGTGCCAGCAGTTCGAGCGGGGGCCTCACCTACAATGAGCAGTTCTTC

abundance: once
v_gene: TRBV24-1
j_gene: TRBJ1-4
d_gene: NA
CDR3aa: CATSDSRATNEKLFF
CDR3nt: TGTGCCACCAGTGATAGCCGGGCAACTAATGAAAAACTGTTTTTT

abundance: NA
v_gene: TRBV6-2/TRBV6-3
j_gene: TRBJ1-1
d_gene: NA
CDR3aa: CASSTGPDRTGFMNTEAFF
CDR3nt: TGTGCCAGCAGTACCGGACCAGACAGGACGGGATTCATGAACACTGAAGCTTTCTTT

abundance: once
v_gene: TRBV27
j_gene: TRBJ2-4
d_gene: TRBD1
CDR3aa: CARSQDRDRNIQYF
CDR3nt: TGTGCCCGCAGTCAGGACAGGGACAGAAACATTCAGTACTTC

abundance: NA
v_gene: TRBV12-3/TRBV12-4
j_gene: TRBJ2-7
d_gene: NA
CDR3aa: CASSASARAYEQYF
CDR3nt: TGTGCCAGCAGTGCCTCGGCTCGGGCCTACGAGCAGTACTTC